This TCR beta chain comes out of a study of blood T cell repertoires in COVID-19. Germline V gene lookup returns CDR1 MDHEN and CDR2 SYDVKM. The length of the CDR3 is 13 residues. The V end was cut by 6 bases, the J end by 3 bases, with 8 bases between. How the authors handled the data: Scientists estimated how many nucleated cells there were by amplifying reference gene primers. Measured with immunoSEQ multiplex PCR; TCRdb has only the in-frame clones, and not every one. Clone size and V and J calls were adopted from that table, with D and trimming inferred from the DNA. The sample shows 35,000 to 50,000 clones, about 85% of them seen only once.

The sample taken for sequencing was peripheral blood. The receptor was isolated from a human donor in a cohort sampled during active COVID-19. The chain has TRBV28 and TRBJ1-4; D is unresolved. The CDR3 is CASSGVANEKLFF. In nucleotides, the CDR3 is TGTGCCAGCAGCGGGGTAGCTAATGAAAAACTGTTTTTT.